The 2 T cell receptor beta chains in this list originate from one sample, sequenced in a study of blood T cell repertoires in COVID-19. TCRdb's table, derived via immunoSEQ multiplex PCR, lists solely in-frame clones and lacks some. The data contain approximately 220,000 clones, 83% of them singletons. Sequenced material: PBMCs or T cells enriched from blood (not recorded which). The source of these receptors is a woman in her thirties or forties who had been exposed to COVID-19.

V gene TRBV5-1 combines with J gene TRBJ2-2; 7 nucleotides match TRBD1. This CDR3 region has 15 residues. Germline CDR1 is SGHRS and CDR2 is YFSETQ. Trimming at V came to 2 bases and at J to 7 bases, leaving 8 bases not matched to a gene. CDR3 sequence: CASSFPDRASGELFF. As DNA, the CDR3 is TGCGCCAGCAGCTTCCCCGACAGGGCTAGCGGGGAGCTGTTTTTT.

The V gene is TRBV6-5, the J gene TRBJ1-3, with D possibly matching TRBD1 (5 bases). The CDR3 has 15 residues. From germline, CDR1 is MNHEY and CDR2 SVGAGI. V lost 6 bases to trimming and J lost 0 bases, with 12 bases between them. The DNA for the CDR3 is TGTGCCAGCAGCCTAGGGGTTAGCTCTGGAAACACCATATATTTT. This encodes CASSLGVSSGNTIYF.